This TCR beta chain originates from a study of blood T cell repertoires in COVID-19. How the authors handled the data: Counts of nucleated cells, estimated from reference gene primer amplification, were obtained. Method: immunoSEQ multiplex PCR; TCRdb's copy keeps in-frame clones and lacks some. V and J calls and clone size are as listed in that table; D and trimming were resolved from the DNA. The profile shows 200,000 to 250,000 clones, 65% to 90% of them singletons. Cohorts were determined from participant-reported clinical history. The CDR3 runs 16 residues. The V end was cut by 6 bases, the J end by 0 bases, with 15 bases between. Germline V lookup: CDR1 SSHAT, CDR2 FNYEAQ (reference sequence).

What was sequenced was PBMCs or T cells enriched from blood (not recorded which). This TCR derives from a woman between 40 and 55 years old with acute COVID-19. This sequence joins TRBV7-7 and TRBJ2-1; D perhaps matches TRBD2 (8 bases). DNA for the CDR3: TGTGCCAGCAGTCCGACAGGGACTAGCTCCTACAATGAGCAGTTCTTC. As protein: CASSPTGTSSYNEQFF.